This TCR beta chain comes out of a study of PD-L1 blockade in urothelial cancer. Study-level information: Patients' prior chemotherapy regimens numbered 0 to 3. Median T cell yield per blood sample was around 130,000 cells. Blood analyses occurred 3 weeks (second dose) and 6 weeks post treatment start. Findings of the study overall: Pretreatment peripheral blood TCR clonality that fell below the median predicted better survival among the patients studied.

The time point here: peripheral blood 6 weeks after treatment start. Turning to this clone: The antigen is unknown.

Clones were sequenced by immunoSEQ multiplex PCR, and TCRdb holds only the in-frame ones, with some missing. The repertoire includes 45,000 to 55,000 clones, under 85% of them detected once, and 1.9% sits in the top ten. Germline values: CDR1 ENHRY, CDR2 SYGVKD. V lost 9 bases to trimming and J lost 1 base, with 12 bases between them. The CDR3 loop spans 13 amino acids. The chain joins TRBV10-3 to TRBJ1-2; weak D call: TRBD1 (6 bases). This clonotype was obtained from a man aged 50-60 years with urothelial cancer. Sample: PBMCs, taken around atezolizumab (anti-PD-L1) treatment. This CDR3 is CAIPDRINYGYTF. In nucleotides, the CDR3 is TGTGCCATTCCGGACAGAATTAACTATGGCTACACCTTC.